Below are 8 T cell receptor beta chains sequenced from a single sample in a study of blood T cell repertoires in COVID-19. Libraries were prepared by immunoSEQ multiplex PCR; TCRdb keeps only in-frame clonotypes and omits some of them. The table has 450,000 or so clones, roughly 89% seen once. The sample taken for sequencing was peripheral blood. The receptors here all came from a man aged 18 to 30 with COVID-19, enrolled during active disease.

The V gene is TRBV6-4, the J gene TRBJ2-3; 10 nucleotides match TRBD1. The V gene's germline CDR1 is MRHNA and CDR2 SNTAGT. The CDR3 spans 15 residues. V lost 5 bases and J lost 2; bases outside the gene matches: 4. The CDR3 coding sequence is TGTGCCAGCAGTCGGACAGGGGGGGTCACAGATACGCAGTATTTT. Residues: CASSRTGGVTDTQYF.

The chain uses TRBV5-1 and TRBJ1-5; perhaps TRBD1 as D (5 bases). Germline CDR1 reads SGHRS; CDR2 reads YFSETQ. There are 15 residues in the CDR3. V lost 4 bases and J lost 4, with 15 bases in between. The CDR3, as DNA: TGCGCCAGCAGCCCAGACAGTATAGGGAATCAGCCCCAGCATTTT. Protein: CASSPDSIGNQPQHF.

This clone was observed a single time. The chain recombines TRBV4-1 with TRBJ2-1, with D tentatively TRBD2 (6 bases). V gave up 4 bases and J gave up 5 bases, with 9 bases separating them. In germline, CDR1 is MGHRA, CDR2 YSYEKL. The CDR3 has 13 amino acids. The CDR3 loop is CASSPSENNEQFF. The CDR3 region has the DNA TGCGCCAGCAGCCCTAGCGAGAACAATGAGCAGTTCTTC.

CDR3 nucleotides: TGCGCCAGCAGCCAAGACCCAGGGAACCCCTATAGCAATCAGCCCCAGCATTTT. As protein: CASSQDPGNPYSNQPQHF. The chain recombines TRBV4-1 with TRBJ1-5; possibly TRBD1 for D (5 bases). Trimming stripped 0 bases from V and 0 bases from J, with 15 bases between. Germline V gene data show CDR1 as MGHRA and CDR2 as YSYEKL. The CDR3 sequence is 18 residues long.

The CDR3 sequence is CASSDRTTDTYEQYF. The CDR3, as DNA: TGTGCCAGCAGTGATAGAACGACAGATACCTACGAGCAGTACTTC. J is TRBJ2-7 and V is TRBV6-1; a weak D match, TRBD1 (5 bases). The V gene's germline CDR1 is MNHNS and CDR2 SASEGT. This CDR3 is built from 15 residues. Trimming took 3 bases from V and 2 from J, leaving 14 bases between them.

The CDR3 nucleotides read TGTGCCAGCAGCGAACTGGGTTCGTACAGGGAGGGTAACTATGGCTACACCTTC. Its protein product is CASSELGSYREGNYGYTF. The chain uses TRBV6-1 and TRBJ1-2; D is perhaps TRBD1 (6 bases). The CDR3 runs 18 residues. Germline CDR1 MNHNS, CDR2 SASEGT. The ends were cut back, 6 bases at V and 1 base at J, with 24 bases in the middle.

This clone was observed a handful of times. CDR3 in amino acids: CATSEGVVGETQYF. CDR3 nucleotide sequence: TGTGCCACCAGTGAAGGAGTCGTTGGGGAGACCCAGTACTTC. This rearrangement joins TRBV24-1 to TRBJ2-5; no clear D. The CDR3 totals 14 residues. The ends were cut back, 4 bases at V and 5 bases at J, with 13 bases in the middle. CDR1 KGHDR and CDR2 SFDVKD come from the germline V gene.

V is TRBV19 and J is TRBJ2-2; tentative D call: TRBD2 (5 bases). There are 16 residues in the CDR3. Trimming took off 4 bases at V and 6 bases at J, with 18 bases between the two ends. CDR1 LNHDA and CDR2 SQIVND come from the germline V gene (reference sequence). The CDR3 reads CASSNLQGRGAGELFF. CDR3 DNA sequence: TGTGCCAGTAGTAACCTTCAAGGTCGGGGTGCCGGGGAGCTGTTTTTT.